These T cell receptor beta chains were read from a single sample in a study of blood T cell repertoires in COVID-19. Assay: immunoSEQ multiplex PCR; the TCRdb copy retains only in-frame clones and omits some. The sample has over 150,000 clones, 84% seen once. Sequenced: PBMCs or T cells enriched from blood (not recorded which). These receptor sequences come from a man in his forties who had recovered from COVID-19. Each CDR3 is given with its conserved first and last residue. The D gene is left open where the match is weak. Clone size is stated in some rows and not others, as once, few, many or a class when expanded.

>TRBJ1-1|TRBV4-3|NA|NA
CASSPQLRTEAFF
TGCGCCAGCAGCCCTCAGTTGAGGACTGAAGCTTTCTTT
>TRBJ1-2|TRBV9|NA|TRBD1
CASSARSTGQGYGYTF
TGTGCCAGCAGCGCTCGATCTACTGGACAGGGGTATGGCTACACCTTC
>TRBJ1-3|TRBV4-2|NA|TRBD1
CASSQEPGGGNTIYF
TGTGCCAGCAGCCAAGAACCAGGGGGTGGAAACACCATATATTTT
>TRBJ2-1|TRBV5-1|NA|TRBD2
CASRTGLAGAYNEQFF
TGCGCCAGCAGAACGGGACTAGCGGGGGCCTACAATGAGCAGTTCTTC
>TRBJ2-7|TRBV19|NA|NA
CASKQAAGGYEQYF
TGTGCCAGTAAACAAGCTGCAGGGGGGTACGAGCAGTACTTC
>TRBJ2-3|TRBV28|NA|NA
CASAGGSTDTQYF
TGTGCCAGCGCCGGAGGAAGCACAGATACGCAGTATTTT
>TRBJ1-5|TRBV28|once|NA
CASISPGEYQPQHF
TGTGCCAGCATTTCGCCAGGGGAATACCAGCCCCAGCATTTT
>TRBJ1-4|TRBV5-1|NA|TRBD1
CASSLQGAHFPNEKLFF
TGCGCCAGCAGCTTGCAGGGGGCGCATTTTCCTAATGAAAAACTGTTTTTT
>TRBJ1-6|TRBV6-6|NA|NA
CASSYSAGKGSPLHF
TGTGCCAGCAGTTACTCGGCAGGGAAGGGTTCACCCCTCCACTTT
>TRBJ2-3|TRBV11-2|NA|TRBD2
CASRLAGGLSDTQYF
TGTGCCAGCAGGTTAGCGGGGGGCCTCTCAGATACGCAGTATTTT
>TRBJ2-1|TRBV5-1|NA|TRBD1
CASSLTGTVIYNEQFF
TGCGCCAGCAGCTTGACCGGGACAGTAATCTACAATGAGCAGTTCTTC
>TRBJ2-2|TRBV11-2|NA|TRBD1
CASSIQGAGTGELFF
TGTGCCAGCAGCATACAGGGGGCAGGCACCGGGGAGCTGTTTTTT
>TRBJ2-7|TRBV7-2|few|NA
CASSSRPGYEQYF
TGTGCCAGCAGCTCGAGACCAGGCTACGAGCAGTACTTC
>TRBJ2-2|TRBV30|once|TRBD1
CAWATGANTGELFF
TGTGCCTGGGCCACAGGGGCGAACACCGGGGAGCTGTTTTTT
>TRBJ1-5|TRBV6-1|many|TRBD1
CASRDRGQGWPQHF
TGTGCCAGCCGGGACAGGGGGCAAGGATGGCCCCAGCATTTT
>TRBJ1-4|TRBV20-1|once|NA
CSASDYRVREKLFF
TGCAGTGCTAGTGATTACAGGGTTCGCGAAAAACTGTTTTTT
>TRBJ2-7|TRBV12-3/TRBV12-4|NA|NA
CASSLPGEKQYF
TGTGCCAGCAGTTTACCGGGGGAGAAGCAGTACTTC
>TRBJ1-2|TRBV3-1/TRBV3-2|NA|TRBD1
CASSQLFQWTGRNYGYTF
TGTGCCAGCAGCCAACTTTTTCAATGGACAGGGAGGAACTATGGCTACACCTTC
>TRBJ2-6|TRBV21-1|few|NA
CASSKDARDYKGSGANVLTF
TGTGCCAGCAGCAAAGATGCCAGGGATTACAAAGGCTCTGGGGCCAACGTCCTGACTTTC
>TRBJ2-6|TRBV4-1|NA|NA
CASSRAITTGANVLTF
TGCGCCAGCAGCCGCGCTATAACCACCGGGGCCAACGTCCTGACTTTC
>TRBJ2-3|TRBV11-2|NA|TRBD2
CASSSGGGTSTDTQYF
TGTGCCAGCAGCTCCGGGGGGGGAACTAGCACCGATACGCAGTATTTT
>TRBJ1-3|TRBV4-1|NA|NA
CASSQDPTSYGNTIYF
TGCGCCAGCAGCCAAGATCCCACCTCCTACGGAAACACCATATATTTT
>TRBJ2-2|TRBV6-6|NA|TRBD1
CASSRNRGAGELFF
TGTGCCAGCAGTCGAAACAGGGGGGCCGGGGAGCTGTTTTTT
>TRBJ1-2|TRBV28|NA|TRBD1
CASSWIAGGAGNYGYTF
TGTGCCAGCAGTTGGATCGCAGGGGGCGCGGGTAACTATGGCTACACCTTC
>TRBJ1-1|TRBV5-1|NA|NA
CASSPWSMGTRAFF
TGCGCCAGCAGCCCCTGGAGTATGGGGACTCGGGCTTTCTTT
>TRBJ2-7|TRBV5-4|NA|NA
CASSLAQGSGYEQYF
TGTGCCAGCAGCTTGGCCCAGGGCTCGGGCTACGAGCAGTACTTC
>TRBJ2-7|TRBV19|once|NA
CASSRGVSYEQYF
TGTGCCAGTAGTAGGGGAGTCTCCTACGAGCAGTACTTC
>TRBJ1-1|TRBV4-1|NA|NA
CASSQNAPGLGTEAFF
TGCGCCAGCAGCCAAAATGCCCCGGGATTGGGGACTGAAGCTTTCTTT
>TRBJ1-2|TRBV4-2|once|TRBD1
CASSQDRGQNYGYTF
TGTGCCAGCAGCCAAGACAGGGGGCAAAACTATGGCTACACCTTC
>TRBJ2-2|TRBV7-3|NA|TRBD2
CASAPTGGVNTGELFF
TGTGCCAGCGCCCCGACCGGGGGGGTGAACACCGGGGAGCTGTTTTTT
>TRBJ1-2|TRBV7-2|NA|TRBD1
CASSSAGGDYGYTF
TGTGCCAGCAGTTCCGCAGGGGGCGACTATGGCTACACCTTC
>TRBJ1-1|TRBV5-4|NA|TRBD1
CASSSDRGRTEAFF
TGTGCCAGCAGCTCGGACAGGGGGCGTACTGAAGCTTTCTTT
>TRBJ1-1|TRBV3-1/TRBV3-2|NA|NA
CASSQGQNSNTEAFF
TGTGCCAGCAGCCAAGGACAGAATTCGAACACTGAAGCTTTCTTT
>TRBJ1-2|TRBV10-2|NA|TRBD1
CASSDPQGTGGAYGYTF
TGCGCCAGCAGTGACCCGCAGGGGACAGGGGGCGCCTATGGCTACACCTTC
>TRBJ1-1|TRBV28|NA|NA
CASSSGFYLEAFF
TGTGCCAGCAGTTCCGGGTTTTACCTGGAAGCTTTCTTT
>TRBJ2-1|TRBV10-3|NA|TRBD1
CATEGTGGYNEQFF
TGTGCCACCGAAGGGACAGGGGGCTACAATGAGCAGTTCTTC
>TRBJ1-2|TRBV4-2|NA|NA
CASSPVNGVDYGYTF
TGTGCCAGCAGCCCGGTGAACGGGGTTGACTATGGCTACACCTTC
>TRBJ2-5|TRBV19|NA|NA
CASSITGVRETQYF
TGTGCCAGTAGTATAACGGGGGTCAGAGAGACCCAGTACTTC
>TRBJ2-1|TRBV4-1|once|TRBD2
CASSQDRLAGGYNEQFF
TGCGCCAGCAGCCAAGATCGACTAGCGGGGGGTTACAATGAGCAGTTCTTC
>TRBJ2-5|TRBV6-5|NA|NA
CASTLRPQETQYF
TGTGCCAGCACCCTGAGGCCACAAGAGACCCAGTACTTC
>TRBJ1-2|TRBV29-1|NA|NA
CSVEGGGAPKGGYTF
TGCAGCGTTGAAGGAGGGGGGGCCCCGAAGGGCGGCTACACCTTC
>TRBJ1-2|TRBV19|NA|TRBD1
CASRQQGANGYTF
TGTGCCAGTAGGCAACAGGGGGCTAATGGCTACACCTTC
>TRBJ1-1|TRBV15|NA|NA
CATSGGRGPKAFF
TGTGCCACCAGCGGGGGGAGGGGCCCAAAAGCTTTCTTT
>TRBJ2-3|TRBV6-5|few|NA
CASKQGYYTDTQYF
TGTGCCAGCAAACAGGGCTATTACACAGATACGCAGTATTTT
>TRBJ1-4|TRBV19|NA|NA
CASSMGLFTTNEKLFF
TGTGCCAGTAGTATGGGGCTGTTCACAACTAATGAAAAACTGTTTTTT
>TRBJ1-1|TRBV5-4|few|TRBD1
CASSITGTVNTEAFF
TGTGCCAGCAGCATCACCGGGACAGTGAACACTGAAGCTTTCTTT